A selection of T cell receptor beta chains follows, all from one sample in a study of T cells expressing NK-cell markers. Reanalyzing the 5' RACE reads, TCRdb keeps one entry per CDR3 protein, without DNA. The sample has some 410,000 distinct CDR3 sequences; the top ten hold roughly 8%. The material sequenced was blood T cells: a sorted CD56 or NKG2C T cell subset, CD4+ or CD8+ T cells, or bulk PBMC T cells (not recorded which). The receptors shown here come from a woman aged 18 to 75 in good health. CDR3s include the opening cysteine and the closing phenylalanine or tryptophan.

J gene: TRBJ2-2; V gene: TRBV11-2; CDR3 protein: CASSHPTSGGLNTGELFF
J gene: TRBJ2-3; V gene: TRBV11-2; CDR3 protein: CASSLGNRGRLWVDTQYF
J gene: TRBJ2-5; V gene: TRBV7-2; CDR3 protein: CASSLVAAKETQYF
J gene: TRBJ2-7; V gene: TRBV12-3/TRBV12-4; CDR3 protein: CASSPYPGDRYSYEQYF
J gene: TRBJ2-7; V gene: TRBV5-5; CDR3 protein: CASSSGQNMYEQYF
J gene: TRBJ2-5; V gene: TRBV12-3/TRBV12-4; CDR3 protein: CASSWARYQETQYF
J gene: TRBJ2-5; V gene: TRBV24-1; CDR3 protein: CATSVAKGQGQETQYF
J gene: TRBJ1-2; V gene: TRBV20-1; CDR3 protein: CSAREQYGYTF
J gene: TRBJ2-5; V gene: TRBV5-1; CDR3 protein: CASSLEAGRRETQYF
J gene: TRBJ2-1; V gene: TRBV5-1; CDR3 protein: CASSRGTGSYNEQFF
J gene: TRBJ1-3; V gene: TRBV4-1; CDR3 protein: CASSRGGSGNTIYF
J gene: TRBJ1-2; V gene: TRBV5-5; CDR3 protein: CASSRGQGLNYGYTF
J gene: TRBJ2-7; V gene: TRBV3-1; CDR3 protein: CASSQDRGSTDYEQYF
J gene: TRBJ2-5; V gene: TRBV7-2; CDR3 protein: CASSWRRTDIPGETQYF
J gene: TRBJ2-2; V gene: TRBV4-3; CDR3 protein: CASSQDRVIGELFF
J gene: TRBJ2-3; V gene: TRBV7-2; CDR3 protein: CASREKRGGQETQYF
J gene: TRBJ1-2; V gene: TRBV6-1; CDR3 protein: CASSMVPGNGYTF
J gene: TRBJ1-2; V gene: TRBV27; CDR3 protein: CASSLSGDPGGYTF
J gene: TRBJ1-5; V gene: TRBV7-9; CDR3 protein: CASSLSTGGQHF
J gene: TRBJ2-7; V gene: TRBV20-1; CDR3 protein: CSAQLAGGTRGYEQYF
J gene: TRBJ2-2; V gene: TRBV6-5; CDR3 protein: CASSYAGTSGRANTGELFF
J gene: TRBJ1-2; V gene: TRBV7-2; CDR3 protein: CASSLRQGSNYGYTF
J gene: TRBJ1-5; V gene: TRBV29-1; CDR3 protein: CSVVLGENQPQHF
J gene: TRBJ2-3; V gene: TRBV3-1; CDR3 protein: CASSPRRGGPDTQYF
J gene: TRBJ1-2; V gene: TRBV7-9; CDR3 protein: CASSSRQRGIYGYTF
J gene: TRBJ2-5; V gene: TRBV12-3/TRBV12-4; CDR3 protein: CASSLAGQGVRETQYF
J gene: TRBJ1-1; V gene: TRBV2; CDR3 protein: CASSVFSTEAFF
J gene: TRBJ1-1; V gene: TRBV7-9; CDR3 protein: CASSFGRATEAFF
J gene: TRBJ2-5; V gene: TRBV29-1; CDR3 protein: CSALKTRVGKTQYF
J gene: TRBJ2-5; V gene: TRBV25-1; CDR3 protein: CASSYYLGPQETQYF
J gene: TRBJ1-4; V gene: TRBV3-1; CDR3 protein: CASSQGRALPFF
J gene: TRBJ2-2; V gene: TRBV4-3; CDR3 protein: CASSQDAGGPLHGELFF
J gene: TRBJ2-3; V gene: TRBV5-1; CDR3 protein: CASSPEITDTQYF
J gene: TRBJ2-1; V gene: TRBV20-1; CDR3 protein: CSGRRASGGARVGEQFF
J gene: TRBJ1-4; V gene: TRBV5-4; CDR3 protein: CASTSRDSRGEKLFF
J gene: TRBJ1-6; V gene: TRBV19; CDR3 protein: CASREGGNSPLHF
J gene: TRBJ1-1; V gene: TRBV23-1; CDR3 protein: CASTLPGTEAFF
J gene: TRBJ1-1; V gene: TRBV7-3; CDR3 protein: CASSLTPGQNTEAFF
J gene: TRBJ2-3; V gene: TRBV7-9; CDR3 protein: CASSSGSDTQYF
J gene: TRBJ2-1; V gene: TRBV7-2; CDR3 protein: CASSLVEGPPNEQFF
J gene: TRBJ2-1; V gene: TRBV9; CDR3 protein: CASSVGGTGLNEQFF
J gene: TRBJ2-1; V gene: TRBV9; CDR3 protein: CASSVGGGQAYNEQFF
J gene: TRBJ2-3; V gene: TRBV14; CDR3 protein: CASSQRNTDTQYF
J gene: TRBJ2-2; V gene: TRBV20-1; CDR3 protein: CSARDLSGAGELFF
J gene: TRBJ1-5; V gene: TRBV12-3/TRBV12-4; CDR3 protein: CASSLQGRNQPQHF
J gene: TRBJ1-5; V gene: TRBV18; CDR3 protein: CASSPPGYQPQHF
J gene: TRBJ2-3; V gene: TRBV7-2; CDR3 protein: CASSLSLAAGGGTQYF
J gene: TRBJ2-4; V gene: TRBV20-1; CDR3 protein: CSASPESIQYF